The 11 T cell receptor beta chains below come from one sample, sequenced in a study of type 1 regulatory T cells. Which antigens these TCRs recognize remains unknown. TCRdb used MiXCR to reprocess the reads, holding one entry per CDR3 protein. The sample records just under 65,000 distinct CDR3 sequences, approximately 50% being singletons. Sequencing was carried out using cultured non-Tr1 T cells, either the whole culture or a sorted T cell fraction (not recorded which). Receptor source: a human donor in good health.

J is TRBJ2-2 and V is TRBV10-3; 10 nucleotides line up with TRBD1. The CDR3 runs to 16 residues. Trimming cost V 10 bases and J 4 bases; bases outside gene matches: 12. Looked up from germline, CDR1 is ENHRY and CDR2 is SYGVKD. DNA of the CDR3: TGTGCCACCAGAGGGACAGGGGCGGTTTCCACCGGGGAGCTGTTTTTT. Encoded protein: CATRGTGAVSTGELFF.

The gene calls are TRBV15 and TRBJ2-7; TRBD1 matches 8 bases. The CDR3 length is 15 residues. Germline V gives CDR1 LNHNV, CDR2 YYDKDF (reference sequence). V gave up 1 base and J gave up 2 bases; unmatched junction bases: 4. The CDR3 is CATSRGGTGAYEQYF. CDR3 sequence (DNA): TGTGCCACCAGCAGAGGGGGGACAGGAGCCTACGAGCAGTACTTC.

CDR3 region: CASRPDFLLNNEQFF. For the CDR3, the DNA is TGTGCCAGCAGGCCCGACTTTTTACTCAACAATGAGCAGTTCTTC. V usage is TRBV12-3 or TRBV12-4 and J usage is TRBJ2-1, with unresolved D. The CDR3 totals 15 residues. V lost 6 bases to trimming and J lost 5 bases, with 17 bases between them.

The genes are TRBV11-2 and TRBJ2-5; 11 nucleotides match TRBD2. V was pared by 4 bases and J by 5 bases, with 6 bases of the junction left unmatched. The CDR3 runs to 15 residues. Germline loops: CDR1 SGHAT, CDR2 FQNNGV. CDR3 protein: CASSSHSGGVETQYF. DNA of the CDR3: TGTGCCAGCAGCTCCCATAGCGGGGGGGTGGAGACCCAGTACTTC.

As to this clonotype: A much more abundant neighbour one base away suggests this may be a read error. V and J are TRBV19 and TRBJ2-7, with TRBD1 identical over 9 bases. The CDR3 runs 14 residues. CDR1 is LNHDA, CDR2 SQIVND, per germline (reference sequence). DNA for the CDR3: TGTGCCAGTAGTAGGGACAGGGTGGACGACGAGCAGCACTTC. Its translation: CASSRDRVDDEQHF.

This chain links TRBV20-1 with TRBJ1-1, with TRBD1 matching over 10 bases. CDR1 is DFQATT and CDR2 is SNEGSKA in the germline V gene (reference sequence). J was trimmed by 10 bases and V by 7 bases; bases with no gene match: 12. The CDR3 has 13 residues. Here the CDR3 DNA reads TGCAGTGTATTAGACAGGGGGCTTATGGCAGCTTTCTTT. This gives the protein CSVLDRGLMAAFF.

Only a few counts were recorded for this clonotype. This chain joins TRBV6-6 and TRBJ2-6, with TRBD1 as a possible D gene (6 bases). This CDR3 comprises 16 residues. The ends were cut back, 5 bases at V and 2 bases at J, with 13 bases in the middle. Germline CDR1 is MNHNY and CDR2 is SVGAGI (reference sequence). The DNA of the CDR3 is TGTGCCAGCAGTCAGGAACAGGGAGCTGGGGCCAACGTCCTGACTTTC. Translating it yields CASSQEQGAGANVLTF.

The chain couples TRBV28 to TRBJ1-2, with a weak D call TRBD1 (6 bases). Trimming left V 8 bases short and J 7 bases short, with 17 bases between. The CDR3 spans 13 residues. In germline, CDR1 is MDHEN, CDR2 SYDVKM. The CDR3 DNA sequence: TGTGCCAGCGTCCCGGGACACCTTCTTGGCTACACCTTC. Translated, it gives CASVPGHLLGYTF.

This clonotype was observed a handful of times. The chain recombines TRBV7-2 with TRBJ2-7; no firm D call. Between the trimmed V and J ends, which lost 4 bases and 2 bases, there was a span of 9 bases. Germline V gene lookup returns CDR1 SGHTA and CDR2 FQGNSA. CDR3 length: 13 residues. The CDR3 here is CASSSGPTYEQYF. The CDR3 nucleotides are TGTGCCAGCAGCTCCGGACCCACCTACGAGCAGTACTTC.

The CDR3 here is CASSKRRDSSYNEQFF. CDR3 DNA sequence: TGTGCCAGCAGCAAACGTCGGGACAGCTCCTACAATGAGCAGTTCTTC. J is TRBJ2-1 and V is TRBV7-8; TRBD1 matches at 7 bases. CDR1 SGHVS and CDR2 FQNEAQ come from the germline V gene. The CDR3 is 16 residues long. With V trimmed by 5 bases and J by 0 bases, 7 bases remained unmatched.

Comment on this clonotype: Relative to the germline gene, one junction end is altered; a read error may explain this. The chain combines TRBV15 with TRBJ2-3; maybe TRBD1 (5 bases). This CDR3 has 14 residues. Per the germline V gene, CDR1 is LNHNV and CDR2 is YYDKDF (reference sequence). The CDR3 bases are TGTGCCACCAGCAGAGATCTGGACACAGATATGCAGTATTTT. Translating it yields CATSRDLDTDMQYF. Drawing the rest from reference TRBV15 and TRBJ2-3, the complete variable domain is DAMVIQNPRYQVTQFGKPVTLSCSQTLNHNVMYWYQQKSSQAPKLLFHYYDKDFNNEADTPDNFQSRRPNTSFCFLDIRSPGLGDTAMYLCATSRDLDTDMQYFGPGTRLTVL.